The 21 T cell receptor beta chains below all came from one sample that was sequenced in a study of cytomegalovirus exposure and HLA in healthy donors. Amplification used 60 Vbeta primers and 13 Jbeta primers. Assay used: immunoSEQ multiplex PCR; TCRdb lists only in-frame clones, some missing. The repertoire includes 180,000 or so clones, 82% of them detected once, and around 6.3% sits in the top ten. Sequenced input: PBMCs. The receptors originated from a woman aged 45-65 years in good health and CMV-seropositive.

As for this clone: One end of the junction fails to match germline, which may point to a read error. The rearrangement links TRBV27 to TRBJ2-6, with TRBD2 as a possible D gene (7 bases). This CDR3 contains 19 residues. Germline CDR1 reads MNHEY; CDR2 reads SMNVEV (reference sequence). CDR3 bases: TGTGCCAGCAGTTTATGGGGGGGCTTGGGGCCCTCTGGGGCCAACGGCCTGACTTTC. It encodes CASSLWGGLGPSGANGLTF.

As regards this clone: Germline and junction disagree at one end, which may indicate a read error. The J gene is TRBJ2-4, the V gene TRBV9; TRBD2 agrees at 7 bases. Germline loops: CDR1 SGDLS, CDR2 YYNGEE. This CDR3 has 14 residues. CDR3 sequence: CASSVGTGGNSQYF. In nucleotides, the CDR3 is TGTGCCAGCAGCGTAGGGACGGGAGGAAACAGTCAGTACTTC.

J is TRBJ2-5 and V is TRBV5-8; no reliable D call. V was pared by 0 bases and J by 2 bases, with 14 bases between. The CDR3 is 16 amino acids. Germline V lookup: CDR1 SGHTS, CDR2 YDEGEE. The DNA of the CDR3 is TGTGCCAGCAGCTTGGCGACGGGTTGGTATCAAGAGACCCAGTACTTC. This codes for CASSLATGWYQETQYF.

On this clone itself: A read error may produce the germline difference seen at one junction end. The chain couples TRBV19 to TRBJ2-6, with 7 bases aligning to TRBD1. Germline V gene lookup returns CDR1 LNHDA and CDR2 SQIVND (reference sequence). The CDR3 runs to 18 residues. The CDR3: CASSGGPGGRSGANGLTF. The CDR3 coding sequence is TGTGCCAGTAGTGGCGGGCCAGGGGGTCGCTCTGGGGCCAACGGCCTGACTTTC.

The chain combines TRBV6-5 with TRBJ2-1; 9 nucleotides match TRBD2. Losses at the gene ends were 6 bases for V and 6 bases for J; bases not matched to a gene: 9. Germline CDR1 and CDR2: MNHEY and SVGAGI. The CDR3 loop spans 15 amino acids. As DNA, the CDR3 is TGTGCCAGCAGACGCGGGAGGGTTCTCCCCAATGAGCAGTTCTTC. It yields the protein CASRRGRVLPNEQFF.

This chain joins TRBV27 and TRBJ2-3, with a possible D match to TRBD2 (6 bases). The CDR3 consists of 15 residues. Between the trimmed V and J ends, which lost 4 bases and 2 bases, there was a span of 13 bases. The germline CDR1 and CDR2 sequences are MNHEY and SMNVEV (reference sequence). The DNA for the CDR3 is TGTGCCAGCAGTTCTGGGCTAGCGTTCACAGATACGCAGTATTTT. Its protein is CASSSGLAFTDTQYF.

The chain combines TRBV5-1 with TRBJ2-2, with D perhaps matching TRBD2 (6 bases). The CDR3 contains 16 residues. Germline V gene lookup returns CDR1 SGHRS and CDR2 YFSETQ. The ends were cut back, 4 bases at V and 3 bases at J, with 16 bases in the middle. The CDR3 protein is CASSPPGGSYTGELFF. The CDR3 DNA follows: TGCGCCAGCAGCCCTCCCGGGGGTTCCTACACCGGGGAGCTGTTTTTT.

The chain couples TRBV6-1 to TRBJ2-5; 7 bases line up with TRBD1. The J call may be incorrect, as the DNA end agrees better with TRBJ2-7. Germline CDR1 and CDR2: MNHNS and SASEGT. CDR3 length: 15 residues. The CDR3 reads CASRDQGQPLYEQYF. For the CDR3, the DNA is TGTGCCAGCCGGGATCAGGGACAGCCTTTGTACGAGCAGTACTTC.

The chain uses TRBV28 and TRBJ2-4; 9 bases are shared with TRBD2. Germline CDR1 is MDHEN and CDR2 is SYDVKM. The CDR3 runs to 15 residues. The V gene end was trimmed by 6 bases and the J gene end by 5 bases; junction bases not matched to a gene: 8. This CDR3 is CASSPILAGENIQYF. CDR3 nucleotides: TGTGCCAGCAGCCCGATACTAGCGGGTGAAAACATTCAGTACTTC. The full variable domain, rest sourced from reference TRBV28 and TRBJ2-4, is DVKVTQSSRYLVKRTGEKVFLECVQDMDHENMFWYRQDPGLGLRLIYFSYDVKMKEKGDIPEGYSVSREKKERFSLILESASTNQTSMYLCASSPILAGENIQYFGAGTRLSVL.

The rearrangement uses TRBV27 and TRBJ2-7; D uncertain. The CDR3 totals 13 residues. Trimming pared 2 bases from V and 3 bases from J, leaving 8 bases between. Germline assignment: CDR1 MNHEY and CDR2 SMNVEV (reference sequence). CDR3 amino acids: CASSLRPGYEQYF. The CDR3 nucleotides read TGTGCCAGCAGTTTAAGGCCGGGCTACGAGCAGTACTTC.

The CDR3: CASSRLGSIYEQYF. In DNA form, the CDR3 reads TGTGCCAGCTCCCGATTGGGCAGCATCTACGAGCAGTACTTC. The chain employs TRBV5-6 and TRBJ2-7; D not certain. Trimming shortened V by 7 bases and J by 3 bases, and 17 bases separated the two germline ends. The CDR3 has 14 residues. CDR1 and CDR2 from the germline V gene are SGHDT and YYEEEE.

This chain links TRBV9 with TRBJ2-3, with a weak D call TRBD2 (6 bases). Trimming cost V 4 bases and J 1 base, with 7 bases left between them. Germline V lookup: CDR1 SGDLS, CDR2 YYNGEE. This CDR3 contains 13 residues. The CDR3 protein is CASSWRGTDTQYF. In DNA form, the CDR3 reads TGTGCCAGCAGCTGGAGGGGCACAGATACGCAGTATTTT.

V and J are TRBV18 and TRBJ2-1, with a possible D match to TRBD2 (5 bases). The CDR3 sequence is 15 residues long. The V gene's germline CDR1 is KGHSH and CDR2 LQKENI. The V and J ends lost 1 base and 0 bases respectively, with 7 bases between them. The CDR3 sequence: CASSPQRSSYNEQFF. CDR3 sequence (DNA): TGTGCCAGCTCACCACAGCGGAGCTCCTACAATGAGCAGTTCTTC.

The chain carries TRBV11-2 and TRBJ2-2; 8 bases match TRBD2. CDR1 SGHAT and CDR2 FQNNGV come from the germline V gene. This CDR3 is 18 amino acids long. Losses at the gene ends were 2 bases for V and 0 bases for J; bases not matched to a gene: 8. CDR3 coding DNA: TGTGCCAGCAGCTTATCGGTACTAGCGGAGCCGAACACCGGGGAGCTGTTTTTT. It codes for CASSLSVLAEPNTGELFF.

This clone was seen more than once but under ten times. The rearrangement uses TRBV2 and TRBJ2-4, with 11 bases identical to TRBD1. Per germline, CDR1 SNHLY and CDR2 FYNNEI. V lost 2 bases and J lost 7; bases outside the gene matches: 13. This CDR3 contains 18 residues. CDR3 in DNA: TGTGCCAGCAGTGAAAACCCTAGTTGGACAGGGGGCTTGAACATTCAGTACTTC. This sequence encodes CASSENPSWTGGLNIQYF.

This chain connects TRBV28 to TRBJ1-2; D not certain. The CDR3 has 12 amino acids. The ends were cut back, 5 bases at V and 8 bases at J, with 12 bases in the middle. Germline-derived CDR1 and CDR2 are MDHEN and SYDVKM. Here the CDR3 DNA reads TGTGCCAGCAGTCCACAGACAACCGGCTACACCTTC. It yields the protein CASSPQTTGYTF.

The chain links TRBV20-1 to TRBJ2-7; the D is unclear. V gave up 0 bases and J gave up 5 bases, with 5 bases separating them. CDR3 size: 11 residues. CDR1 is DFQATT, CDR2 SNEGSKA, per germline (reference sequence). CDR3 coding DNA: TGCAGTGCTAGAGATCCGGACGAGCAGTACTTC. Translated: CSARDPDEQYF.

This clone was picked up a small number of times. Sequence at one end of the junction differs from germline and may be a read error. The gene calls are TRBV7-9 and TRBJ1-1, with D possibly matching TRBD1 (5 bases). Germline V gene sequence: CDR1 SEHNR, CDR2 FQNEAQ (reference sequence). The CDR3 spans 15 residues. This CDR3 is CSSSLGRGGGTEAFF. The CDR3 DNA is TGTTCCAGCAGCTTAGGTAGGGGAGGAGGTACTGAAGCTTTCTTT.

This chain connects TRBV27 to TRBJ2-7, with D perhaps TRBD1 (6 bases). The CDR3 sequence is 13 residues long. V shed 4 bases and J shed 3 bases, with 10 bases lying between them. Germline V CDR1 and CDR2: MNHEY, SMNVEV (reference sequence). This chain's CDR3 is CASSSDRSYEQYF. DNA of the CDR3: TGTGCCAGCAGTTCCGACAGGAGCTACGAGCAGTACTTC.

The V gene is TRBV15, the J gene TRBJ2-7; 10 nucleotides match TRBD1. CDR1 is LNHNV, CDR2 YYDKDF, per germline (reference sequence). CDR3 length: 17 residues. Trimming removed 5 bases from V and 3 bases from J; junction bases left unmatched: 13. The DNA for the CDR3 is TGTGCCACCAGCGCCATTTTTCTAGACAGGGGGCACTACGAGCAGTACTTC. It is translated as CATSAIFLDRGHYEQYF.

The table lists this clone with a count of one. The chain employs TRBV5-1 and TRBJ1-6; 8 bases align to TRBD1. Germline CDR1 and CDR2: SGHRS and YFSETQ. The CDR3 spans 13 residues. J was trimmed by 8 bases and V by 4 bases; bases with no gene match: 2. The CDR3 reads CASSATGDSPLHF. In DNA, the CDR3 is TGCGCCAGCAGCGCGACAGGGGATTCACCCCTCCACTTT.